The 30 T cell receptor beta chains presented below share a single source sample, sequenced in a study of blood T cell repertoires in COVID-19. Sequenced by immunoSEQ multiplex PCR; TCRdb stores in-frame clones only, minus some. The sample includes approximately 90,000 clones, around 87% of them seen just once. Source material: peripheral blood. The receptors here all came from a woman of 80 years or more with acute or convalescent COVID-19.

The V and J genes are TRBV5-1 and TRBJ2-3; 11 bases match TRBD1. V lost 4 bases, J lost 5 bases, and 9 bases stayed unmatched. CDR1 and CDR2 from the germline V gene are SGHRS and YFSETQ. The CDR3 has 16 residues. The chain's CDR3 is CASSRPGTGGVDTQYF. The CDR3 DNA is TGCGCCAGCAGCCGCCCCGGGACAGGGGGTGTAGATACGCAGTATTTT.

This clone was detected only once. The V and J genes are TRBV7-3 and TRBJ2-1; 8 bases align to TRBD2. Germline V gives CDR1 SGHTA, CDR2 FQGTGA. The trim removed 5 bases at V and 8 bases at J, leaving 11 bases unmatched. The CDR3 length is 15 residues. CDR3 residues: CASSLLAGPRDEQFF. The CDR3 region has the DNA TGTGCCAGCAGCCTTCTAGCGGGTCCTCGGGATGAGCAGTTCTTC.

This chain joins TRBV5-3 and TRBJ1-1; D unclear. TRBV5-3 is recorded as an ORF, its role being uncertain. The CDR3 is 15 amino acids. The germline V and J ends were trimmed by 1 base and 1 base, with 11 bases remaining between them. CDR3 nucleotide sequence: TGTGCCAGAAGCTTGAGATATGTGGCGAACACTGAAGCTTTCTTT. This translates into CARSLRYVANTEAFF.

The chain uses TRBV2 and TRBJ2-2; a possible D gene is TRBD2 (5 bases). The CDR3 totals 13 residues. The V gene's germline CDR1 is SNHLY and CDR2 FYNNEI. The CDR3 nucleotides are TGTGCAGGCACGGGATCGAACACCGGGGAGCTGTTTTTT. Protein product: CAGTGSNTGELFF.

V and J are TRBV15 and TRBJ1-1; no firm D call. Germline V lookup: CDR1 LNHNV, CDR2 YYDKDF (reference sequence). The CDR3 length is 15 residues. The V gene lost 0 bases and the J gene lost 5 bases, with 13 bases spanning the gap. As DNA, the CDR3 is TGTGCCACCAGCAGAGATCCGGTAGTTGGTACTGAAGCTTTCTTT. Protein: CATSRDPVVGTEAFF.

The chain couples TRBV6-5 to TRBJ2-7, with D perhaps matching TRBD1 (8 bases). V was shortened by 2 bases and J by 9 bases, with 14 bases between the two germline ends. The germline V gene encodes CDR1 MNHEY and CDR2 SVGAGI. The CDR3 is 13 amino acids. CDR3 amino acids: CASSYKDREGQYF. The DNA for the CDR3 is TGTGCCAGCAGTTACAAGGACAGGGAGGGGCAGTACTTC.

The genes are TRBV5-5 and TRBJ2-2; TRBD1 aligns across 11 bases. The CDR3 is 16 amino acids. V lost 5 bases and J lost 5; bases outside the gene matches: 8. Per the germline V gene, CDR1 is SGHKS and CDR2 is YYEKEE (reference sequence). CDR3 residues: CASRTGTGGSTGELFF. In DNA form, the CDR3 reads TGTGCCAGCAGAACCGGGACAGGGGGTTCAACCGGGGAGCTGTTTTTT. Together with reference TRBV5-5 and TRBJ2-2, the CDR3 gives the full variable domain: DAGVTQSPTHLIKTRGQQVTLRCSPISGHKSVSWYQQVLGQGPQFIFQYYEKEERGRGNFPDRFSARQFPNYSSELNVNALLLGDSALYLCASRTGTGGSTGELFFGEGSRLTVL.

V usage is TRBV11-2 and J usage is TRBJ2-5; D ambiguous. The CDR3 contains 16 residues. From germline, CDR1 is SGHAT and CDR2 FQNNGV. The V gene lost 2 bases and the J gene lost 1 base, with 14 bases spanning the gap. This chain's CDR3 is CASSLLAVNPQETQYF. Written as DNA, the CDR3 is TGTGCCAGCAGCTTACTCGCGGTTAACCCCCAAGAGACCCAGTACTTC.

The V and J genes are TRBV7-2 and TRBJ1-5, with TRBD1 as a possible D gene (5 bases). V lost 1 base and J lost 8, with 12 bases in between. There are 14 residues in the CDR3. Germline V lookup: CDR1 SGHTA, CDR2 FQGNSA. The CDR3 spells CASSLGTGTKPQHF. The CDR3 nucleotides read TGTGCCAGCAGCTTAGGTACCGGGACTAAGCCCCAGCATTTT.

This clone occurred a few times. V gene TRBV4-2 combines with J gene TRBJ2-2; 7 nucleotides align to TRBD2. Per germline, CDR1 LGHNA and CDR2 YNFKEQ. Trimming at V came to 2 bases and at J to 2 bases, leaving 5 bases not matched to a gene. The CDR3 length is 16 residues. The CDR3 nucleotides read TGTGCCAGCAGCCAACCGGGACTACTAAACACCGGGGAGCTGTTTTTT. Translated, it gives CASSQPGLLNTGELFF.

The genes are TRBV6-6 and TRBJ2-3; 7 bases align to TRBD2. The ends lost 7 bases at V and 0 bases at J; junction bases unmatched: 7. The CDR3 spans 15 residues. CDR1 and CDR2 from the germline V gene are MNHNY and SVGAGI (reference sequence). As DNA, the CDR3 is TGTGCCAGCACTTCAGCGGGGACTAGCACAGATACGCAGTATTTT. Amino acid sequence: CASTSAGTSTDTQYF.

The DNA of the CDR3 is TGTGCCAGCTCACCCCGTCAGGGGACCGGGGAGCTGTTTTTT. Amino acid sequence: CASSPRQGTGELFF. V and J are TRBV18 and TRBJ2-2; a weak D match, TRBD1 (6 bases). V was cut by 3 bases and J by 5 bases, with 10 bases left in between. CDR3 length: 14 amino acids. Germline lookup yields CDR1 KGHSH and CDR2 LQKENI.

The rearrangement uses TRBV15 and TRBJ1-4; D not certain. V lost 4 bases and J lost 0, with 18 bases in between. The germline gives CDR1 LNHNV, CDR2 YYDKDF (reference sequence). This CDR3 contains 18 residues. CDR3 nucleotide sequence: TGTGCCACCAGCACCTCCCGCGGCCTTAGCCCAACTAATGAAAAACTGTTTTTT. Residues: CATSTSRGLSPTNEKLFF. The variable domain in full, with the rest retrieved from reference TRBV15 and TRBJ1-4, is DAMVIQNPRYQVTQFGKPVTLSCSQTLNHNVMYWYQQKSSQAPKLLFHYYDKDFNNEADTPDNFQSRRPNTSFCFLDIRSPGLGDTAMYLCATSTSRGLSPTNEKLFFGSGTQLSVL.

The chain links TRBV30 to TRBJ2-7, with TRBD1 matching 10 bases. The ends lost 2 bases at V and 1 base at J; junction bases unmatched: 11. Germline lookup yields CDR1 GTSNPN and CDR2 SVGIG (reference sequence). The CDR3 spans 17 residues. For the CDR3, the DNA is TGTGCCTGGAGTATACCCACCGGGACAGGGGAGTCCTACGAGCAGTACTTC. Translated, it gives CAWSIPTGTGESYEQYF. Full variable domain (outside the CDR3, taken from reference TRBV30 and TRBJ2-7): SQTIHQWPATLVQPVGSPLSLECTVEGTSNPNLYWYRQAAGRGLQLLFYSVGIGQISSEVPQNLSASRPQDRQFILSSKKLLLSDSGFYLCAWSIPTGTGESYEQYFGPGTRLTVT.

The chain has TRBV7-2 and TRBJ2-4, with TRBD2 identical over 11 bases. CDR1 and CDR2 (germline): SGHTA, FQGNSA. This CDR3 comprises 15 residues. V gave up 5 bases and J gave up 7 bases; unmatched junction bases: 7. CDR3 residues: CASSPQLAGANIQYF. For the CDR3, the DNA is TGTGCCAGCAGCCCCCAACTAGCGGGGGCCAACATTCAGTACTTC.

The chain couples TRBV5-4 to TRBJ1-2; 7 bases are shared with TRBD1. Trimming cost V 4 bases and J 1 base; bases outside gene matches: 7. This CDR3 is built from 15 residues. Germline CDR1 is SGHNT and CDR2 is YYREEE (reference sequence). The CDR3 DNA reads as TGTGCCAGCAGCCGAGGACAGGACCTTAACTATGGCTACACCTTC. It translates to CASSRGQDLNYGYTF.

The rearrangement uses TRBV7-2 and TRBJ2-1, with 15 bases identical to TRBD2. Germline assignment: CDR1 SGHTA and CDR2 FQGNSA. V gave up 3 bases and J gave up 12 bases; unmatched junction bases: 3. The CDR3 runs to 14 residues. CDR3 residues: CASSFRTSGRAQFF. CDR3 in DNA: TGTGCCAGCAGCTTTCGGACTAGCGGGAGGGCGCAGTTCTTC. The entire variable domain, with the rest obtained from reference TRBV7-2 and TRBJ2-1, is as follows: GAGVSQSPSNKVTEKGKDVELRCDPISGHTALYWYRQSLGQGLEFLIYFQGNSAPDKSGLPSDRFSAERTGGSVSTLTIQRTQQEDSAVYLCASSFRTSGRAQFFGPGTRLTVL.

This chain uses TRBV15 with TRBJ1-1; D gene unclear. The CDR3 length is 12 residues. The V end was cut by 0 bases, the J end by 8 bases, with 7 bases between. CDR1 and CDR2 (germline): LNHNV, YYDKDF (reference sequence). This CDR3 is CATSRERGEAFF. Here the CDR3 DNA reads TGTGCCACCAGCAGAGAACGAGGAGAAGCTTTCTTT. The entire variable domain, with the rest obtained from reference TRBV15 and TRBJ1-1, is as follows: DAMVIQNPRYQVTQFGKPVTLSCSQTLNHNVMYWYQQKSSQAPKLLFHYYDKDFNNEADTPDNFQSRRPNTSFCFLDIRSPGLGDTAMYLCATSRERGEAFFGQGTRLTVV.

The chain employs TRBV5-1 and TRBJ2-3; perhaps TRBD2 as D (6 bases). CDR3 length equals 14 residues. Trimming took off 4 bases at V and 0 bases at J, with 9 bases between the two ends. Per germline, CDR1 SGHRS and CDR2 YFSETQ. The DNA for the CDR3 is TGCGCCAGCAGCGGGGGACTCAGCACAGATACGCAGTATTTT. It yields the protein CASSGGLSTDTQYF.

The CDR3 DNA follows: TGTGCCAGCAGTTACGGGGCCCAGAACACTGAAGCTTTCTTT. Protein: CASSYGAQNTEAFF. The chain employs TRBV6-5 and TRBJ1-1; weak D call: TRBD1 (5 bases). V was shortened by 2 bases and J by 1 base, with 8 bases between the two germline ends. CDR1 MNHEY and CDR2 SVGAGI come from the germline V gene. CDR3 size: 14 residues.

This sequence joins TRBV27 and TRBJ2-1; D uncertain. Germline-derived CDR1 and CDR2 are MNHEY and SMNVEV (reference sequence). V lost 3 bases and J lost 6, with 9 bases in between. The CDR3 runs to 13 residues. The CDR3 DNA follows: TGTGCCAGCAGTTTTTATAGGAGCAATGAGCAGTTCTTC. Encoded protein: CASSFYRSNEQFF.

The genes are TRBV27 and TRBJ1-5; D unclear. V was pared by 4 bases and J by 6 bases, with 7 bases between. This CDR3 region has 12 residues. Germline lookup yields CDR1 MNHEY and CDR2 SMNVEV (reference sequence). The chain's CDR3 is CASSYPGQPQHF. In DNA, the CDR3 is TGTGCCAGCAGTTATCCGGGTCAGCCCCAGCATTTT.

Here the CDR3 reads CASSKQVSGSPLHF. As DNA, the CDR3 is TGTGCCAGCAGCAAACAGGTCTCTGGTTCACCCCTCCACTTT. The chain couples TRBV7-2 to TRBJ1-6, with D possibly TRBD1 on 5 matching bases. The germline V and J ends were trimmed by 5 bases and 9 bases, with 14 bases remaining between them. Germline CDR1 and CDR2: SGHTA and FQGNSA. The CDR3 contains 14 residues.

The CDR3 region is CASSLPLGSNQPQHF. The CDR3 bases are TGTGCCAGCAGCCTCCCCCTGGGCTCCAATCAGCCCCAGCATTTT. The genes are TRBV11-2 and TRBJ1-5; D is uncertain. The CDR3 is 15 amino acids. Germline V CDR1 and CDR2: SGHAT, FQNNGV. Trimming shortened V by 5 bases and J by 3 bases, and 14 bases separated the two germline ends.

The gene calls are TRBV9 and TRBJ2-3; D gene uncertain. Trimming removed 4 bases at V and 2 bases at J, with 8 bases between. Per the germline V gene, CDR1 is SGDLS and CDR2 is YYNGEE. The CDR3 spans 13 residues. In nucleotides, the CDR3 is TGTGCCAGCAGCAACGCGGCCACAGATACGCAGTATTTT. Protein: CASSNAATDTQYF.

This rearrangement joins TRBV5-4 to TRBJ2-4; 8 positions agree with TRBD1. CDR1 and CDR2 (germline): SGHNT, YYREEE (reference sequence). V was pared by 4 bases and J by 2 bases, with 8 bases of the junction left unmatched. The CDR3 spans 16 residues. CDR3 loop: CASSGGTGGTKNIQYF. The CDR3 DNA reads TGTGCCAGCAGCGGGGGAACAGGGGGAACCAAAAACATTCAGTACTTC.

The V and J genes are TRBV25-1 and TRBJ1-2; TRBD1 might be the D (5 bases). The CDR3 length is 14 residues. The V gene lost 2 bases and the J gene lost 6 bases, with 13 bases spanning the gap. Germline V CDR1 and CDR2: MGHDK, SYGVNS. CDR3 nucleotide sequence: TGTGCCAGCAGTGAAAGGCGGGGGGTCGATGGCTACACCTTC. It encodes CASSERRGVDGYTF.

This sequence joins TRBV13 and TRBJ2-5, with 13 bases fitting TRBD2. The CDR3 consists of 18 residues. Germline V gene lookup returns CDR1 PRHDT and CDR2 FYEKMQ (reference sequence). The J segment lost 5 bases and the V segment lost 2 bases, leaving 11 bases of the junction unmatched. The CDR3: CASSLKGLAGRRGETQYF. The CDR3 DNA reads as TGTGCCAGCAGCTTAAAGGGACTAGCGGGGCGTCGAGGGGAGACCCAGTACTTC.

The V call is TRBV6-5, the J call TRBJ1-2; 8 bases are shared with TRBD1. CDR3 length equals 14 residues. CDR1 MNHEY and CDR2 SVGAGI come from the germline V gene. The V gene end was trimmed by 5 bases and the J gene end by 7 bases; junction bases not matched to a gene: 9. CDR3 loop: CASSQRQGPGGYTF. The CDR3, as DNA: TGTGCCAGCAGTCAACGACAGGGGCCGGGTGGCTACACCTTC.

This clone was recorded once. The chain carries TRBV18 and TRBJ2-2; 7 positions match TRBD1. V dropped 3 bases and J dropped 3; count of bases not matched to a gene: 4. Germline CDR1 is KGHSH and CDR2 is LQKENI. The CDR3 contains 15 residues. CDR3 in amino acids: CASSPRDRHTGELFF. CDR3 coding DNA: TGTGCCAGCTCACCGAGGGACAGACACACCGGGGAGCTGTTTTTT.